This entry lists 30 T cell receptor beta chains sequenced from one sample in a study of shared clonotypes between healthy human individuals. Measured with immunoSEQ multiplex PCR; TCRdb has only the in-frame clones, and not every one. The sample has 500,000 to 650,000 clones, just over 75% seen once; the top ten hold 12%. Sequenced input: PBMCs. The origin of the receptors is a woman in her forties in good health. Some clones in this sample may be carry-over from other donors' samples.

Remarks on this clone: The same CDR3 is also encoded by other DNA sequences in this sample. V and J are TRBV7-2 and TRBJ1-5; no clear D gene. Trimming took off 5 bases at V and 1 base at J, with 6 bases between the two ends. The CDR3 runs to 13 residues. Germline values: CDR1 SGHTA, CDR2 FQGNSA. Written as DNA, the CDR3 is TGTGCCAGCAGCCCCTACAGCAATCAGCCCCAGCATTTT. Its protein is CASSPYSNQPQHF.

The chain is built from TRBV7-9 and TRBJ2-5; 15 nucleotides align to TRBD2. The CDR3 loop spans 17 amino acids. With V trimmed by 5 bases and J by 5 bases, 9 bases remained unmatched. CDR1 and CDR2 from the germline V gene are SEHNR and FQNEAQ (reference sequence). CDR3 DNA sequence: TGTGCCAGCAGCCCGCGGACTAGCGGGAGGGCCCTTGAGACCCAGTACTTC. It specifies CASSPRTSGRALETQYF.

V is TRBV5-1 and J is TRBJ2-5, with 11 bases lining up with TRBD1. Germline V CDR1 and CDR2: SGHRS, YFSETQ. The CDR3 sequence is 16 residues long. Trimming took 4 bases from V and 4 from J; bases not matched to a gene: 9. CDR3 sequence: CASSPDRGRPGETQYF. CDR3 in DNA: TGCGCCAGCAGCCCGGACAGGGGGCGCCCCGGAGAGACCCAGTACTTC.

The chain joins TRBV9 to TRBJ2-3; D unresolved. With 6 bases removed from V and 4 bases from J, the gap between germline ends came to 9 bases. The CDR3 loop spans 12 amino acids. Germline V gives CDR1 SGDLS, CDR2 YYNGEE. DNA of the CDR3: TGTGCCAGCACCCCCTACTCAGATACGCAGTATTTT. Residues: CASTPYSDTQYF.

V is TRBV5-1 and J is TRBJ2-7, with D possibly matching TRBD2 (6 bases). Germline V CDR1 and CDR2: SGHRS, YFSETQ. The CDR3 is 15 residues long. Trimming stripped 0 bases from V and 5 bases from J, with 15 bases between. CDR3 DNA sequence: TGCGCCAGCAGCTTGGACTCGGGAGTGTTCGACGAGCAGTACTTC. Translation: CASSLDSGVFDEQYF.

This clone was counted a few times. The CDR3 bases are TGTGCCAGCAACCGACAGGCCTATGGCTACACCTTC. It specifies CASNRQAYGYTF. The chain carries TRBV6-1 and TRBJ1-2; tentative D call: TRBD1 (6 bases). Germline-derived CDR1 and CDR2 are MNHNS and SASEGT. This CDR3 has 12 residues. Trimming shortened V by 7 bases and J by 4 bases, and 10 bases separated the two germline ends.

The rearrangement links TRBV14 to TRBJ2-2; D is undetermined. V was shortened by 1 base and J by 1 base, with 7 bases between the two germline ends. This CDR3 contains 15 residues. Germline values: CDR1 SGHDN, CDR2 FVKESK. CDR3 residues: CASSQGLENTGELFF. DNA of the CDR3: TGTGCCAGCAGCCAAGGACTGGAGAACACCGGGGAGCTGTTTTTT.

The V call is TRBV19, the J call TRBJ2-7, with D possibly being TRBD1 or TRBD2 (7 bases each). Germline loops: CDR1 LNHDA, CDR2 SQIVND (reference sequence). The CDR3 has 14 amino acids. Trimming cost V 5 bases and J 4 bases, with 15 bases left between them. CDR3 amino acids: CASSSQQGGYEQYF. The CDR3 nucleotides are TGTGCCAGTAGTTCTCAGCAGGGGGGGTACGAGCAGTACTTC. The whole variable domain, remainder taken from reference TRBV19 and TRBJ2-7, is DGGITQSPKYLFRKEGQNVTLSCEQNLNHDAMYWYRQDPGQGLRLIYYSQIVNDFQKGDIAEGYSVSREKKESFPLTVTSAQKNPTAFYLCASSSQQGGYEQYFGPGTRLTVT.

This chain joins TRBV7-2 and TRBJ2-5, with D possibly TRBD2 on 5 matching bases. The V end was cut by 0 bases, the J end by 0 bases, with 14 bases between. CDR1 SGHTA and CDR2 FQGNSA come from the germline V gene. The CDR3 has 17 residues. The CDR3 is CASSLASGIQYQETQYF. CDR3 in DNA: TGTGCCAGCAGCTTAGCCTCCGGGATCCAGTACCAAGAGACCCAGTACTTC.

This chain uses TRBV5-1 with TRBJ1-1; D possibly corresponds to TRBD1 (6 bases). V dropped 3 bases and J dropped 2 bases, with 17 bases sitting between them. The CDR3 runs to 16 residues. Germline-derived CDR1 and CDR2 are SGHRS and YFSETQ. The CDR3 is CASSSHRVRKNTEAFF. CDR3 in DNA: TGCGCCAGCAGCTCACACAGGGTGCGGAAAAACACTGAAGCTTTCTTT.

This chain joins TRBV5-1 and TRBJ2-5; maybe TRBD1 (6 bases). The J call may be incorrect, as the DNA end agrees better with TRBJ2-7. From germline, CDR1 is SGHRS and CDR2 YFSETQ. There are 13 residues in the CDR3. The CDR3 DNA sequence: TGCGCCAGCACAAAGGACAGTATCTACGAGCAGTACTTC. Encoded protein: CASTKDSIYEQYF.

This clone was seen more than once but under ten times. The chain recombines TRBV4-1 with TRBJ2-1, with 8 bases fitting TRBD2. V lost 3 bases and J lost 7; bases outside the gene matches: 14. Per germline, CDR1 MGHRA and CDR2 YSYEKL. This CDR3 contains 17 residues. The CDR3 reads CASSQFGERERANEQFF. In DNA, the CDR3 is TGCGCCAGCAGCCAGTTCGGGGAGCGGGAGAGGGCTAATGAGCAGTTCTTC.

The CDR3 DNA follows: TGTGCCAGCAGCCCCCGACAGGGGCTAACTGAAGCTTTCTTT. It encodes CASSPRQGLTEAFF. This chain uses TRBV5-4 with TRBJ1-1; 8 bases are a match to TRBD1. The J segment lost 5 bases and the V segment lost 4 bases, leaving 7 bases of the junction unmatched. Per the germline V gene, CDR1 is SGHNT and CDR2 is YYREEE (reference sequence). CDR3 length: 14 amino acids.

This chain connects TRBV9 to TRBJ1-2; 9 bases are a match to TRBD1. Looked up from germline, CDR1 is SGDLS and CDR2 is YYNGEE. The CDR3 spans 15 residues. The V gene end was trimmed by 4 bases and the J gene end by 7 bases; junction bases not matched to a gene: 11. The CDR3 sequence is CASSPSAGTGFGYTF. The CDR3 DNA sequence: TGTGCCAGCAGCCCCTCAGCCGGGACAGGGTTTGGCTACACCTTC.

In DNA, the CDR3 is TGTGCCAGTAGTATAGGTAGCGACTCCTACAATGAGCAGTTCTTC. It specifies CASSIGSDSYNEQFF. The gene calls are TRBV19 and TRBJ2-1, with D possibly matching TRBD2 (5 bases). This CDR3 is built from 15 residues. Germline V lookup: CDR1 LNHDA, CDR2 SQIVND (reference sequence). The V gene lost 1 base and the J gene lost 0 bases, with 7 bases spanning the gap.

The CDR3 nucleotides are TGTGCTAGTGGTTTTGAGTCCGGGGAGCTGTTTTTT. Translation gives CASGFESGELFF. V usage is TRBV12-5 and J usage is TRBJ2-2; unclear D gene. CDR1 and CDR2 (germline): LGHNT, FRNRAP. There are 12 residues in the CDR3. V lost 3 bases and J lost 6, with 5 bases in between.

The chain links TRBV19 to TRBJ2-6; 7 positions match TRBD1. The CDR3 consists of 15 residues. V dropped 3 bases and J dropped 2; count of bases not matched to a gene: 1. The germline gives CDR1 LNHDA, CDR2 SQIVND (reference sequence). CDR3 sequence (DNA): TGTGCCAGTAGTATCCAGGGGGCTGGGGCCAACGTCCTGACTTTC. Translating gives CASSIQGAGANVLTF.

The V call is TRBV5-1, the J call TRBJ1-1; 8 positions match TRBD1. This CDR3 spans 16 amino acids. Germline-derived CDR1 and CDR2 are SGHRS and YFSETQ. J gave up 5 bases and V 1 base, and 10 bases lay outside the gene matches. CDR3 nucleotide sequence: TGCGCCAGCAGCTTGCTGTCAGGGGGCGGCGGAACTGAAGCTTTCTTT. Protein: CASSLLSGGGGTEAFF.

Worth noting for this clone: A read error is the likely source, as a far larger clone sits one nucleotide away. The chain employs TRBV6-5 and TRBJ2-3; unclear D gene. In germline, CDR1 is MNHEY, CDR2 SVGAGI. The CDR3 spans 13 residues. V was clipped by 0 bases and J by 0 bases, with 1 base between them. The CDR3 DNA is TGTGCCAGCAGTTACTCTAGCACAGATACGCAGTATTTT. It specifies CASSYSSTDTQYF.

V is TRBV6-1 and J is TRBJ2-7, with 7 nucleotides matching TRBD2. Trimming removed 4 bases from V and 2 bases from J; junction bases left unmatched: 8. The CDR3 is 15 residues long. CDR1 and CDR2 (germline): MNHNS, SASEGT. CDR3 protein: CASSASVGLPYEQYF. CDR3 bases: TGTGCCAGCAGTGCCTCCGTGGGACTACCCTACGAGCAGTACTTC.

This CDR3 reads CASSGPTGNTIYF. CDR3 in DNA: TGTGCCAGCAGCGGACCGACCGGAAACACCATATATTTT. The J gene is TRBJ1-3, the V gene TRBV11-3; no clear D gene. This CDR3 has 13 amino acids. Germline CDR1 is SGHNT and CDR2 is YENEEA. V was clipped by 5 bases and J by 4 bases, with 9 bases between them.

This rearrangement joins TRBV7-3 to TRBJ2-1; D is possibly TRBD2 (6 bases). V lost 2 bases to trimming and J lost 7 bases, with 18 bases between them. The CDR3 extends over 16 amino acids. Germline V gene lookup returns CDR1 SGHTA and CDR2 FQGTGA. This CDR3 is CASSLGLSDLSNEQFF. Written as DNA, the CDR3 is TGTGCCAGCAGCTTAGGACTATCCGACCTCAGTAATGAGCAGTTCTTC.

The chain has TRBV28 and TRBJ1-1, with D perhaps TRBD1 (5 bases). There are 15 residues in the CDR3. Germline V gives CDR1 MDHEN, CDR2 SYDVKM. Trimming shortened V by 7 bases and J by 4 bases, and 19 bases separated the two germline ends. The CDR3 DNA follows: TGTGCCAGCACCTCATGGGTGGGGGTGGGCACTGAAGCTTTCTTT. The encoded protein is CASTSWVGVGTEAFF. The variable domain in full, with the rest retrieved from reference TRBV28 and TRBJ1-1, is DVKVTQSSRYLVKRTGEKVFLECVQDMDHENMFWYRQDPGLGLRLIYFSYDVKMKEKGDIPEGYSVSREKKERFSLILESASTNQTSMYLCASTSWVGVGTEAFFGQGTRLTVV.

The V and J genes are TRBV6-5 and TRBJ2-1; maybe TRBD2 (6 bases). This CDR3 is 15 amino acids long. The V and J ends lost 2 bases and 13 bases respectively, with 21 bases between them. In germline, CDR1 is MNHEY, CDR2 SVGAGI. CDR3 region: CASSYGAHGGTRQFF. In DNA form, the CDR3 reads TGTGCCAGCAGTTACGGCGCTCACGGGGGTACGCGTCAGTTCTTC.

This sequence joins TRBV15 and TRBJ1-5; D unresolved. V dropped 5 bases and J dropped 4 bases, with 6 bases sitting between them. CDR1 is LNHNV, CDR2 YYDKDF, per germline (reference sequence). This CDR3 region has 12 residues. CDR3: CATSVGNQPQHF. The CDR3 region has the DNA TGTGCCACCAGCGTCGGGAATCAGCCCCAGCATTTT.

In this sample, this clone turned up a few times. V gene TRBV5-4 combines with J gene TRBJ1-2; D might be TRBD1 (5 bases). The ends were cut back, 4 bases at V and 8 bases at J, with 21 bases in the middle. The CDR3 is made up of 15 amino acids. Looked up from germline, CDR1 is SGHNT and CDR2 is YYREEE (reference sequence). CDR3 nucleotides: TGTGCCAGCAGCCGGTGGGGCGCAGGAGAGAGGGGCTACACCTTC. It is translated as CASSRWGAGERGYTF.

This clone was seen just once. The rearrangement uses TRBV7-9 and TRBJ1-3; the D is unclear. V lost 3 bases and J lost 0, with 12 bases in between. Germline V gene data show CDR1 as SEHNR and CDR2 as FQNEAQ (reference sequence). The CDR3 runs to 16 residues. The CDR3 DNA reads TGTGCCAGCAGCTTCGGTCAGTTCCGCTCTGGAAACACCATATATTTT. Translation gives CASSFGQFRSGNTIYF.

This clone was seen a handful of times. The chain combines TRBV7-8 with TRBJ2-2; D is possibly TRBD2 (6 bases). Germline CDR1 reads SGHVS; CDR2 reads FQNEAQ. This CDR3 is built from 16 residues. The V end was cut by 6 bases, the J end by 1 base, with 15 bases between. In DNA form, the CDR3 reads TGTGCCAGCAGTTCCCTAGCCGGGGGGAACACCGGGGAGCTGTTTTTT. Protein sequence: CASSSLAGGNTGELFF. Full variable domain (rest looked up from reference TRBV7-8 and TRBJ2-2): GAGVSQSPRYKVAKRGQDVALRCDPISGHVSLFWYQQALGQGPEFLTYFQNEAQLDKSGLPSDRFFAERPEGSVSTLKIQRTQQEDSAVYLCASSSLAGGNTGELFFGEGSRLTVL.

V gene TRBV2 combines with J gene TRBJ1-4; no definite D call. CDR1 is SNHLY and CDR2 is FYNNEI in the germline V gene. V was shortened by 7 bases and J by 8 bases, with 20 bases between the two germline ends. The CDR3 extends over 15 amino acids. The CDR3 DNA reads TGTGCCAGCACCCCGTCCCCCGGTCGCCCCGAAAAACTGTTTTTT. Its translation is CASTPSPGRPEKLFF.

V and J are TRBV18 and TRBJ1-1; D is ambiguous. With 2 bases removed from V and 3 bases from J, the gap between germline ends came to 7 bases. CDR3 length: 13 residues. The V gene's germline CDR1 is KGHSH and CDR2 LQKENI. The chain's CDR3 is CASSPRVDTEAFF. In DNA, the CDR3 is TGTGCCAGCTCACCAAGGGTGGACACTGAAGCTTTCTTT. Filled out from reference TRBV18 and TRBJ1-1, the complete variable domain reads NAGVMQNPRHLVRRRGQEARLRCSPMKGHSHVYWYRQLPEEGLKFMVYLQKENIIDESGMPKERFSAEFPKEGPSILRIQQVVRGDSAAYFCASSPRVDTEAFFGQGTRLTVV.